This T cell receptor beta chain appears in the sequencing data of a study of shared clonotypes between healthy human individuals. Regarding this clone: A far larger clone is just one base off, so this is likely a read error.

The ends were cut back, 0 bases at V and 5 bases at J, with 11 bases in the middle. CDR1 is LGHNA and CDR2 is YNFKEQ in the germline V gene. This CDR3 spans 15 amino acids. TCRdb's table, derived via immunoSEQ multiplex PCR, lists solely in-frame clones and lacks some. The sample lists hundreds of thousands of clones; around 77% were seen once. Sequenced sample: PBMCs. The chain links TRBV4-2 to TRBJ2-1; D could derive from TRBD1 or TRBD2 (5 bases each). This sequence originates from a woman in her thirties or forties in good health. Some clones in this sample may be carry-over from other donors' samples. The CDR3 DNA is TGTGCCAGCAGCCAAGATCAAGAGGGGCACAATGAGCAGTTCTTC. Residues: CASSQDQEGHNEQFF.